The rows below give T cell receptor beta chains drawn from one sample of a study of response to subunit inactivated influenza vaccine. MiXCR, run by TCRdb on the RT-PCR reads, gives a single entry per CDR3 protein. Here the sample spans approximately 500,000 distinct CDR3 sequences, around 13% being singletons. Sequences were derived from PBMCs from blood, sampled 12 days after vaccination. The origin of the receptors is a man aged 50 to 60 who received an inactivated influenza vaccine. Each CDR3 is given with its conserved first and last residue. A D gene is named only where the DNA matches it firmly. The size entry is marked missing in some rows and otherwise reads once, few, many or a size class.

clone size: .
V gene: TRBV5-1
J gene: TRBJ2-5
D gene: .
CDR3 protein: CASSLFPGQETQYF
CDR3 DNA: TGCGCCAGCAGCTTGTTTCCTGGCCAAGAGACCCAGTACTTC

clone size: .
V gene: TRBV20-1
J gene: TRBJ2-1
D gene: .
CDR3 protein: CSAGETSSLGKQFF
CDR3 DNA: TGCAGTGCTGGGGAGACTTCCTCATTGGGGAAGCAGTTCTTC

clone size: .
V gene: TRBV14
J gene: TRBJ2-7
D gene: TRBD1
CDR3 protein: CASSQGTGGGYEQYF
CDR3 DNA: TGTGCCAGCAGCCAAGGGACAGGGGGAGGTTACGAGCAGTACTTC

clone size: .
V gene: TRBV5-1
J gene: TRBJ2-1
D gene: .
CDR3 protein: CASSSGSVRGNEQFF
CDR3 DNA: TGCGCCAGCAGCTCAGGGTCAGTAAGGGGAAATGAGCAGTTCTTC

clone size: .
V gene: TRBV29-1
J gene: TRBJ2-1
D gene: TRBD2
CDR3 protein: CSVNLGLVGSEQFF
CDR3 DNA: TGCAGCGTTAACCTTGGACTAGTTGGTAGTGAGCAGTTCTTC

clone size: .
V gene: TRBV9
J gene: TRBJ2-5
D gene: TRBD1
CDR3 protein: CASSVQDRAGGETQYF
CDR3 DNA: TGTGCCAGCAGCGTACAAGACAGGGCTGGCGGGGAGACCCAGTACTTC

clone size: few
V gene: TRBV20-1
J gene: TRBJ2-7
D gene: TRBD2
CDR3 protein: CSARDGLAGGPEQYF
CDR3 DNA: TGCAGTGCTAGAGATGGACTAGCGGGAGGGCCTGAGCAGTACTTC

clone size: few
V gene: TRBV20-1
J gene: TRBJ2-1
D gene: TRBD2
CDR3 protein: CSARPFAGGLDEQFF
CDR3 DNA: TGCAGTGCTAGACCCTTCGCGGGGGGGCTGGATGAGCAGTTCTTC

clone size: many
V gene: TRBV5-1
J gene: TRBJ2-3
D gene: TRBD2
CDR3 protein: CASSLGVAGPAFDTQYF
CDR3 DNA: TGCGCCAGCAGCTTGGGGGTAGCGGGGCCCGCGTTTGATACGCAGTATTTT

clone size: .
V gene: TRBV12-3/TRBV12-4
J gene: TRBJ2-3
D gene: .
CDR3 protein: CASSRDRFSTDTQYF
CDR3 DNA: TGTGCCAGCAGCCGAGACAGGTTCAGCACAGATACGCAGTATTTT

clone size: many
V gene: TRBV5-6
J gene: TRBJ2-7
D gene: TRBD2
CDR3 protein: CASSPAGQGLAGGYEQYF
CDR3 DNA: TGTGCCAGCAGCCCCGCAGGACAGGGGCTAGCGGGAGGCTACGAGCAGTACTTC

clone size: many
V gene: TRBV20-1
J gene: TRBJ2-7
D gene: .
CDR3 protein: CSARDVASSYEQYF
CDR3 DNA: TGCAGTGCTAGAGATGTGGCTAGTTCTTACGAGCAGTACTTC

clone size: .
V gene: TRBV7-9
J gene: TRBJ1-1
D gene: .
CDR3 protein: CASTGGPGNTEAFF
CDR3 DNA: TGTGCCAGCACCGGCGGGCCGGGAAACACTGAAGCTTTCTTT

clone size: .
V gene: TRBV5-1
J gene: TRBJ2-3
D gene: TRBD1
CDR3 protein: CASSLQGAKDTQYF
CDR3 DNA: TGCGCCAGCAGCTTGCAGGGGGCTAAAGATACGCAGTATTTT

clone size: .
V gene: TRBV10-3
J gene: TRBJ2-3
D gene: TRBD1
CDR3 protein: CASKTGGKDTQYF
CDR3 DNA: TGTGCCAGTAAGACAGGGGGCAAAGATACGCAGTATTTT

clone size: few
V gene: TRBV12-3/TRBV12-4
J gene: TRBJ1-1
D gene: .
CDR3 protein: CASSLRGGRNTEAFF
CDR3 DNA: TGTGCCAGCAGTTTGAGGGGCGGGAGGAACACTGAAGCTTTCTTT

clone size: .
V gene: TRBV6-4
J gene: TRBJ2-5
D gene: .
CDR3 protein: CASSEQGGRQETQYF
CDR3 DNA: TGTGCCAGCAGCGAACAGGGTGGGCGCCAAGAGACCCAGTACTTC

clone size: .
V gene: TRBV30
J gene: TRBJ1-5
D gene: .
CDR3 protein: CAWSVRDKGNQPQHF
CDR3 DNA: TGTGCCTGGAGTGTACGGGACAAGGGCAATCAGCCCCAGCATTTT

clone size: .
V gene: TRBV7-9
J gene: TRBJ1-1
D gene: TRBD1
CDR3 protein: CASSIDRGWSEAFF
CDR3 DNA: TGTGCCAGCAGCATTGACAGGGGATGGTCTGAAGCTTTCTTT

clone size: .
V gene: TRBV12-3/TRBV12-4
J gene: TRBJ2-1
D gene: TRBD2
CDR3 protein: CASSPELAGGPGNEQFF
CDR3 DNA: TGTGCCAGCAGTCCAGAATTAGCGGGAGGGCCGGGCAATGAGCAGTTCTTC

clone size: .
V gene: TRBV11-2
J gene: TRBJ2-7
D gene: .
CDR3 protein: CASTDAGSYYEQYF
CDR3 DNA: TGTGCCAGCACCGACGCGGGGAGCTACTACGAGCAGTACTTC

clone size: .
V gene: TRBV6-1
J gene: TRBJ1-2
D gene: TRBD1
CDR3 protein: CASSGTGSHYGYTF
CDR3 DNA: TGTGCCAGCAGTGGGACAGGGTCACACTATGGCTACACCTTC

clone size: many
V gene: TRBV3-1
J gene: TRBJ2-7
D gene: .
CDR3 protein: CASSQVIGSYEQYF
CDR3 DNA: TGTGCCAGCAGCCAAGTAATCGGATCCTACGAGCAGTACTTC

clone size: .
V gene: TRBV6-2/TRBV6-3
J gene: TRBJ1-2
D gene: .
CDR3 protein: CASSDFSNYGYTF
CDR3 DNA: TGTGCCAGCAGTGATTTTTCTAACTATGGCTACACCTTC

clone size: many
V gene: TRBV9
J gene: TRBJ2-2
D gene: .
CDR3 protein: CASSAGVAGELFF
CDR3 DNA: TGTGCCAGCAGCGCAGGGGTGGCCGGGGAGCTGTTTTTT

clone size: few
V gene: TRBV2
J gene: TRBJ2-5
D gene: TRBD1
CDR3 protein: CASSEAWTGETQYF
CDR3 DNA: TGTGCCAGCAGTGAAGCGTGGACAGGAGAGACCCAGTACTTC

clone size: .
V gene: TRBV12-3/TRBV12-4
J gene: TRBJ1-4
D gene: TRBD1
CDR3 protein: CASSFGGQVNEKLFF
CDR3 DNA: TGTGCCAGCAGTTTTGGGGGACAGGTTAATGAAAAACTGTTTTTT

clone size: few
V gene: TRBV2
J gene: TRBJ1-6
D gene: .
CDR3 protein: CASSVEGSSPLHF
CDR3 DNA: TGTGCCAGCAGTGTAGAGGGGAGTTCACCCCTCCACTTT

clone size: few
V gene: TRBV3-1
J gene: TRBJ2-3
D gene: .
CDR3 protein: CASSQVTRAQYF
CDR3 DNA: TGTGCCAGCAGCCAAGTGACTAGGGCGCAGTATTTT

clone size: many
V gene: TRBV6-2/TRBV6-3
J gene: TRBJ1-1
D gene: .
CDR3 protein: CASSYGIMTSEAFF
CDR3 DNA: TGTGCCAGCAGTTACGGCATCATGACCTCTGAAGCTTTCTTT

clone size: .
V gene: TRBV4-1
J gene: TRBJ1-1
D gene: TRBD1
CDR3 protein: CASSQAPTGWTEAFF
CDR3 DNA: TGCGCCAGCAGCCAAGCCCCGACAGGGTGGACTGAAGCTTTCTTT

clone size: .
V gene: TRBV6-2/TRBV6-3
J gene: TRBJ2-7
D gene: TRBD1
CDR3 protein: CASTLLPGQGYEQYF
CDR3 DNA: TGTGCCAGCACCCTCCTACCGGGACAGGGTTACGAGCAGTACTTC

clone size: .
V gene: TRBV2
J gene: TRBJ1-6
D gene: .
CDR3 protein: CASSPRTVAYNSPLHF
CDR3 DNA: TGTGCCAGCAGTCCCAGGACAGTCGCCTATAATTCACCCCTCCACTTT

clone size: many
V gene: TRBV5-1
J gene: TRBJ2-1
D gene: .
CDR3 protein: CASSPTGTLWEQFF
CDR3 DNA: TGCGCCAGCAGCCCCACAGGAACACTTTGGGAGCAGTTCTTC

clone size: .
V gene: TRBV5-6
J gene: TRBJ2-7
D gene: TRBD1
CDR3 protein: CASSTRTGSYEQYF
CDR3 DNA: TGTGCCAGCAGCACCCGGACAGGCTCCTACGAGCAGTACTTC

clone size: few
V gene: TRBV20-1
J gene: TRBJ1-2
D gene: .
CDR3 protein: CSAHWPQGNYGYTF
CDR3 DNA: TGCAGTGCCCATTGGCCGCAGGGAAACTATGGCTACACCTTC

clone size: few
V gene: TRBV5-1
J gene: TRBJ2-1
D gene: TRBD1
CDR3 protein: CASSLYGQGINNEQFF
CDR3 DNA: TGCGCCAGCAGCTTGTACGGACAGGGGATCAACAATGAGCAGTTCTTC

clone size: many
V gene: TRBV10-3
J gene: TRBJ2-2
D gene: .
CDR3 protein: CAISVQGDTGELFF
CDR3 DNA: TGTGCCATCAGTGTTCAGGGTGACACCGGGGAGCTGTTTTTT

clone size: few
V gene: TRBV29-1
J gene: TRBJ2-1
D gene: .
CDR3 protein: CSAQVPGVSYNEQFF
CDR3 DNA: TGCAGCGCCCAAGTCCCGGGAGTTTCCTACAATGAGCAGTTCTTC

clone size: .
V gene: TRBV27
J gene: TRBJ1-4
D gene: .
CDR3 protein: CASSSRDATNEKLFF
CDR3 DNA: TGTGCCAGCAGTTCCCGGGATGCAACTAATGAAAAACTGTTTTTT